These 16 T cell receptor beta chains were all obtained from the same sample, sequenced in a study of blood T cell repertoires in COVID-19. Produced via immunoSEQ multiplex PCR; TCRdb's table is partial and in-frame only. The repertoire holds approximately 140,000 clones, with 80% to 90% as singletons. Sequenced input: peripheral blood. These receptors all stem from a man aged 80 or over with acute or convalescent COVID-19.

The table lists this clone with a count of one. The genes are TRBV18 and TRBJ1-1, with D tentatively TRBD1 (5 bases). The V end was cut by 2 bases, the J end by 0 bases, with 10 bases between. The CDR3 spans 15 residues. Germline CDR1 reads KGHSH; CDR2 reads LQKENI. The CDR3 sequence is CASSPSTEMNTEAFF. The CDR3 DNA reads TGTGCCAGCTCACCATCGACAGAAATGAACACTGAAGCTTTCTTT.

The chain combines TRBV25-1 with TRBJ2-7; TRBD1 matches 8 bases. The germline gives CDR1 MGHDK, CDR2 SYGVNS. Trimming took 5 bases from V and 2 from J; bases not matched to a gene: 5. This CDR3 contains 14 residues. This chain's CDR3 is CASSLTQGAYEQYF. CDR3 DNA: TGTGCCAGCAGTTTAACACAGGGGGCCTACGAGCAGTACTTC.

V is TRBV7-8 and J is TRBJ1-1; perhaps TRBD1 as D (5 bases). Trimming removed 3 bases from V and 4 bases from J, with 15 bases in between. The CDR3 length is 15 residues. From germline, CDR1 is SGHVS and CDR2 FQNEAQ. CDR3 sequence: CASSFRLGRGTEAFF. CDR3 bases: TGTGCCAGCAGCTTTCGACTGGGGCGGGGCACTGAAGCTTTCTTT.

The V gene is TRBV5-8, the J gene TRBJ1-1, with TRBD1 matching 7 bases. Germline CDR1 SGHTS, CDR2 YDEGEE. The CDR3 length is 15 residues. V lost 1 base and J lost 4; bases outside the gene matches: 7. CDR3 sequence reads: CASSLLRQGSTEAFF. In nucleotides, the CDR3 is TGTGCCAGCAGCTTGCTGAGACAGGGAAGCACTGAAGCTTTCTTT.

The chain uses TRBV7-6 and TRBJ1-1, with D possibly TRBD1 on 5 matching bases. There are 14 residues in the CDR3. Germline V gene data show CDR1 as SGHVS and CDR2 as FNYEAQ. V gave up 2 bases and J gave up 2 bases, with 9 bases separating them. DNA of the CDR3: TGTGCCAGCAGCTTAAGGCAGGGAAACACTGAAGCTTTCTTT. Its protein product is CASSLRQGNTEAFF.

The CDR3 region is CASSGLAGKAYNEQFF. DNA of the CDR3: TGTGCCAGCAGTGGACTAGCGGGAAAGGCCTACAATGAGCAGTTCTTC. The V and J genes are TRBV28 and TRBJ2-1; 12 nucleotides match TRBD2. The V gene's germline CDR1 is MDHEN and CDR2 SYDVKM. The CDR3 has 16 amino acids. The V and J ends lost 5 bases and 2 bases, in that order; junction bases with no gene match: 4.

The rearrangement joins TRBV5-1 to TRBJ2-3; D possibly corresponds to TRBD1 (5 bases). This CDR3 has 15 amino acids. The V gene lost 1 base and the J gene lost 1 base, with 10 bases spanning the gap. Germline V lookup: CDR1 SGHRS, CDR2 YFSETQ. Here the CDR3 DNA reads TGCGCCAGCAGCTTGCTAGGGGCTGGCACAGATACGCAGTATTTT. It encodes CASSLLGAGTDTQYF.

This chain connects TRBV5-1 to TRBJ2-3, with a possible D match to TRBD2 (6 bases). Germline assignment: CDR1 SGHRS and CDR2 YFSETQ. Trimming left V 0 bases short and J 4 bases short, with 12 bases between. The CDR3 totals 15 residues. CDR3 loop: CASSLGSAGPDTQYF. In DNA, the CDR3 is TGCGCCAGCAGCTTGGGATCTGCGGGGCCAGATACGCAGTATTTT.

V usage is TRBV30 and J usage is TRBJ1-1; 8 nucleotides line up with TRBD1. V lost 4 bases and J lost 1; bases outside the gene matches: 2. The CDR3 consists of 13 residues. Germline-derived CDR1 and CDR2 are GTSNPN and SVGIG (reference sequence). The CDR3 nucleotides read TGTGCCTGGAAACAGGGGGGGAACACTGAAGCTTTCTTT. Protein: CAWKQGGNTEAFF.

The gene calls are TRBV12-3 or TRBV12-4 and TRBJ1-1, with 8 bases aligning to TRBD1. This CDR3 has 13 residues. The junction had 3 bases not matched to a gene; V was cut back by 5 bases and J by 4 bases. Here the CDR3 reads CASSQGAGTEAFF. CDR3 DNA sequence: TGTGCCAGCAGTCAGGGGGCGGGCACTGAAGCTTTCTTT.

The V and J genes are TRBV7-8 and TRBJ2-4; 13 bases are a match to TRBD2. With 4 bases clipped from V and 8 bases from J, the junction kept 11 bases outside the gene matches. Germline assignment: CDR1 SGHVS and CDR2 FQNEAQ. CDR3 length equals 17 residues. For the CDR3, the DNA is TGTGCCAGCAGCTCGCGGCGGACTAGCGGGGGATTAGACATTCAGTACTTC. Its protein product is CASSSRRTSGGLDIQYF.

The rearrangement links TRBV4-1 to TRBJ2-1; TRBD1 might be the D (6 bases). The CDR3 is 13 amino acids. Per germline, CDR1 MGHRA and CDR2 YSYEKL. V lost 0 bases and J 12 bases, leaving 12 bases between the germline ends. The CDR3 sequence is CASSQERGFVQFF. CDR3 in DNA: TGCGCCAGCAGCCAAGAAAGGGGGTTTGTGCAGTTCTTC.

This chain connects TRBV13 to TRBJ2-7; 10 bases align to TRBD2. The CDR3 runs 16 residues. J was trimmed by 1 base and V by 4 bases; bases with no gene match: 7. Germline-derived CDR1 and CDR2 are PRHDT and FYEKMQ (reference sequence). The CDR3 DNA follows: TGTGCCAGCAGCTCAACCCTAGCGGGAGTTTCCTACGAGCAGTACTTC. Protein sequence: CASSSTLAGVSYEQYF. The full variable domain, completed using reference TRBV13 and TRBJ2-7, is AAGVIQSPRHLIKEKRETATLKCYPIPRHDTVYWYQQGPGQDPQFLISFYEKMQSDKGSIPDRFSAQQFSDYHSELNMSSLELGDSALYFCASSSTLAGVSYEQYFGPGTRLTVT.

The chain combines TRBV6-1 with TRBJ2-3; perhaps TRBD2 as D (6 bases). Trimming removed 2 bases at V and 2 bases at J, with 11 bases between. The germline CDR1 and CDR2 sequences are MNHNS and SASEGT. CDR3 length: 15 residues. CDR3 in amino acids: CASSERRVVTDTQYF. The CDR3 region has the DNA TGTGCCAGCAGTGAACGGAGGGTGGTCACAGATACGCAGTATTTT.

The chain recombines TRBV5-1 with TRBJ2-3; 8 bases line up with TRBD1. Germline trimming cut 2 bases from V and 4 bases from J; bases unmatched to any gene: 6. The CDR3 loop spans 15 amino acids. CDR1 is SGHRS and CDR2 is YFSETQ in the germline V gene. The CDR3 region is CASSFGQGYADTQYF. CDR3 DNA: TGCGCCAGCAGCTTCGGACAGGGCTACGCAGATACGCAGTATTTT.

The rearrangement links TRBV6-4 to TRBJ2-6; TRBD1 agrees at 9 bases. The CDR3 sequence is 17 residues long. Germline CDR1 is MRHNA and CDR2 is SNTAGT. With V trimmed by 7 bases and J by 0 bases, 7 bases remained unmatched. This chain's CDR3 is CASTRTGDLSGANVLTF. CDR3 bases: TGTGCCAGCACTCGGACAGGGGATCTCTCTGGGGCCAACGTCCTGACTTTC.